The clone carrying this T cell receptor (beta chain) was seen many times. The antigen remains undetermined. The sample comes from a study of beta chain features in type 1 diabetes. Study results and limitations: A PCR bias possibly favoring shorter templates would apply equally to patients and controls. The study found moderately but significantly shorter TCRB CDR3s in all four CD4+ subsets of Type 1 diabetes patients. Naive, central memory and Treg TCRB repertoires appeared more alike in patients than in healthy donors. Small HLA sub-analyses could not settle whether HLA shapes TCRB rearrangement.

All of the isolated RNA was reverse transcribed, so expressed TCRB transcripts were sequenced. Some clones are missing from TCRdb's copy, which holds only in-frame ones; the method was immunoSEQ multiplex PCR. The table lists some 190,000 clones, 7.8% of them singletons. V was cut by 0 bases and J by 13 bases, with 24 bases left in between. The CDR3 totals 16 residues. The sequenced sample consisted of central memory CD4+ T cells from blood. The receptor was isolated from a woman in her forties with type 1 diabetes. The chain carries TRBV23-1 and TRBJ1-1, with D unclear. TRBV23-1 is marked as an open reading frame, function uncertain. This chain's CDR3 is CASSQSLFHALPRGFF. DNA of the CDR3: TGCGCCAGCAGTCAATCACTCTTTCATGCACTCCCACGGGGTTTCTTT.